The rows below give T cell receptor beta chains drawn from one sample of a study of CD8+ T cells in alopecia areata. The repertoire was sequenced with immunoSEQ multiplex PCR; TCRdb's copy has only in-frame clones and lacks some. The data hold some 42,000 clones, with roughly 90% observed a single time. This specimen consisted of CD8+ T cells sorted from blood, obtained at week 24, from a patient treated with tofacitinib. The receptors derive from a human donor with alopecia areata. Each CDR3 is given with its conserved first and last residue. A D gene is named only where the DNA matches it firmly. Clone size appears in some rows only: once, few, many, or a class for an expanded clone.

v_gene	j_gene	d_gene	abundance	CDR3nt	CDR3aa
TRBV5-6	TRBJ2-7	-	few	TGTGCCAGCAGCTCGGAAGGGAACTCCTACGAGCAGTACTTC	CASSSEGNSYEQYF
TRBV7-2	TRBJ2-7	-	once	TGTGCCAGCAGCTTACGAAGGATGATTGGAGACGAGCAGTACTTC	CASSLRRMIGDEQYF
TRBV7-9	TRBJ2-7	TRBD2	-	TGTGCCAGCAGCTTAGCCCCCGGACTAGCGGGGCGGAACGAGCAGTACTTC	CASSLAPGLAGRNEQYF
TRBV28	TRBJ2-1	-	-	TGTGCCAGCAGTTTTGGGGACACAGTATTGAACAATGAGCAGTTCTTC	CASSFGDTVLNNEQFF
TRBV4-1	TRBJ2-1	-	-	TGCGCCAGCAGCCAAGATTGGGGAATCTCCTACAATGAGCAGTTCTTC	CASSQDWGISYNEQFF
TRBV29-1	TRBJ2-3	TRBD2	-	TGCAGCGTTGGGGAGATAGGACTAGCGGAAACTAGCACAGATACGCAGTATTTT	CSVGEIGLAETSTDTQYF
TRBV27	TRBJ2-7	-	-	TGTGCCAGCAGTTTATTATTGGGGGCCGACTACGAGCAGTACTTC	CASSLLLGADYEQYF
TRBV29-1	TRBJ2-5	-	-	TGCAGCGTTGAACCCCGGGATGAGCAGGGGACCCAGTACTTC	CSVEPRDEQGTQYF
TRBV13	TRBJ2-1	-	-	TGTGCCAGCAGATCGGGGGACGGAGGGTACAATGAGCAGTTCTTC	CASRSGDGGYNEQFF
TRBV7-9	TRBJ2-1	TRBD1	-	TGTGCCAGCAGCTTTCGGACAGGGGTAGGAAATGAGCAGTTCTTC	CASSFRTGVGNEQFF